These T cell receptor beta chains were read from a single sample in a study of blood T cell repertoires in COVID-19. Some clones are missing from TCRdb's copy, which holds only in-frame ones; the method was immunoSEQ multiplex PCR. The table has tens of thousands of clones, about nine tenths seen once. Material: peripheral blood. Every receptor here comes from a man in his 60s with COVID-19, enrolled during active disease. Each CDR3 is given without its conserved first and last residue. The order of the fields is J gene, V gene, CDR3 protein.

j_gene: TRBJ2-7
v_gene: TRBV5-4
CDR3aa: ASSLEPSTSYEQY

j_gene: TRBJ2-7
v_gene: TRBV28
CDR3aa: ASSLWRGTSGSRIYEQY

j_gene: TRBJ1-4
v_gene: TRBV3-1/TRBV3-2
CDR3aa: ASSQDAADEKLF

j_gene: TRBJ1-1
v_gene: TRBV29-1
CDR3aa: SADDGGTEAF

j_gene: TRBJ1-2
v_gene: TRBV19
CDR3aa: ASSIAQGYSGYT

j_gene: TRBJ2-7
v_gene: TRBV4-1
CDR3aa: ASSQGTGLAYEQY

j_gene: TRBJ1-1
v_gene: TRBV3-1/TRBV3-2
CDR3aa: ASSPPPGPYVEAF

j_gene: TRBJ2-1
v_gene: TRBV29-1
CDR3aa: SSRLARTNEQF

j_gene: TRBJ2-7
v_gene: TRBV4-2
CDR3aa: ASSQALIGGREQY

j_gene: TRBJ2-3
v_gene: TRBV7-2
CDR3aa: ASSLLGSGRADTQY

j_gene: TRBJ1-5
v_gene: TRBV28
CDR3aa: ATRTDYSNQPQH

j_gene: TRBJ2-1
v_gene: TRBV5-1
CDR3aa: ASSSSGTSGAYNEQF

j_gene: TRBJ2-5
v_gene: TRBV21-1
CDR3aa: ASSWRAGETQY

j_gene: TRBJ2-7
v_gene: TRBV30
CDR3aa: AWSPFGGGTHEQY

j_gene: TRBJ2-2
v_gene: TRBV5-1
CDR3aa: ASSPKRDSVIGELF

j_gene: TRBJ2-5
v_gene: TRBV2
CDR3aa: ASSDQTSGGGETQY

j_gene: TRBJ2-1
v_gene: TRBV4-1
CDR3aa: ASSQSPNSYNEQF

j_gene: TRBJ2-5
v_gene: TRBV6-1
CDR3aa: ASSDPNGRGRETQY

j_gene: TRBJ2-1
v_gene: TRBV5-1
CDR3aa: ASGPGQEYNEQF

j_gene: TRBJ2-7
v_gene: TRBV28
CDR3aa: ASSLSGQGGEQY

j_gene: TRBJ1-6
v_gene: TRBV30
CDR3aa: AWSLTDSPLH

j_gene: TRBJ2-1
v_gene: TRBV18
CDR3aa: ASSPGDSSNEQF

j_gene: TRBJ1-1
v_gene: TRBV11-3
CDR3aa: ASSPRTGSNTEAF